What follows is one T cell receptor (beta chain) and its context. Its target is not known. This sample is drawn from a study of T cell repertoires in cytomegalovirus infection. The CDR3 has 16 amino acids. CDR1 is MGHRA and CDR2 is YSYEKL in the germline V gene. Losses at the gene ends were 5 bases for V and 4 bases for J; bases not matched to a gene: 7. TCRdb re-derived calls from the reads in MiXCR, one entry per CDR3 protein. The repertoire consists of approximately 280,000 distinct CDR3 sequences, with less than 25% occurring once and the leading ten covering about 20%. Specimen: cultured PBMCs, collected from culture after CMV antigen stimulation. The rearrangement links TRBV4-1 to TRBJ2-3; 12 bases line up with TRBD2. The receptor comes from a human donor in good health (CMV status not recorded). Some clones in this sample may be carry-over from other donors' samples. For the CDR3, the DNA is TGCGCCAGCAGCACCCGACTAGCGGGAGTAGCAGATACGCAGTATTTT. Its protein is CASSTRLAGVADTQYF.